This TCR beta chain was captured by sequencing in a study of cytomegalovirus exposure and HLA in healthy donors. Study-wide results and caveats: Many donors shared some public TCRs, even though most TCR sequences were rare.

In the case of this clone: Its antigen is unidentified.

CDR1 is SGHDT and CDR2 is YYEEEE in the germline V gene. The germline V and J ends were trimmed by 0 bases and 7 bases, with 11 bases remaining between them. The length of the CDR3 is 14 residues. Amplification used 60 Vbeta primers and 13 Jbeta primers. Here immunoSEQ multiplex PCR was the method, and the copy in TCRdb shows in-frame clones only, minus some. The data contain some 190,000 clones, about four fifths of them singletons. This clonotype originated in a female donor in good health and CMV-seronegative. The genes are TRBV5-6 and TRBJ1-5, with a weak D call TRBD1 (5 bases). Specimen: PBMCs. The CDR3 here is CASSLDRGSQPQHF. The DNA for the CDR3 is TGTGCCAGCAGCTTGGATAGGGGATCGCAGCCCCAGCATTTT. The full variable domain, rest sourced from reference TRBV5-6 and TRBJ1-5, is DAGVTQSPTHLIKTRGQQVTLRCSPKSGHDTVSWYQQALGQGPQFIFQYYEEEERQRGNFPDRFSGHQFPNYSSELNVNALLLGDSALYLCASSLDRGSQPQHFGDGTRLSIL.